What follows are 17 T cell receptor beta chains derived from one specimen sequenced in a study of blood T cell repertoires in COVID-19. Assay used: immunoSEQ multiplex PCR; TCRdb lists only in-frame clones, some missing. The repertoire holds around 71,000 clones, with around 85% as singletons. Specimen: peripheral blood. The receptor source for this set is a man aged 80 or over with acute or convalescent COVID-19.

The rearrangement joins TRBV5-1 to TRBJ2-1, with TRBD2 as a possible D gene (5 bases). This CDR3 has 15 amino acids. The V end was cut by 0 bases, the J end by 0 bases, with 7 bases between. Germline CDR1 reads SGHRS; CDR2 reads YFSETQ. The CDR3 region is CASSLVAGSYNEQFF. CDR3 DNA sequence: TGCGCCAGCAGCTTGGTGGCGGGCTCCTACAATGAGCAGTTCTTC.

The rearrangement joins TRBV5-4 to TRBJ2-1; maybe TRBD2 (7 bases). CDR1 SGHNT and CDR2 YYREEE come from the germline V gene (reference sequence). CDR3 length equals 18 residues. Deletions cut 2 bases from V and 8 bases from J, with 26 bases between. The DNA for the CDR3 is TGTGCCAGCAGCTTTGGAGGGGGGGCCGGGCAGTCTTGGGATGAGCAGTTCTTC. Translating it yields CASSFGGGAGQSWDEQFF.

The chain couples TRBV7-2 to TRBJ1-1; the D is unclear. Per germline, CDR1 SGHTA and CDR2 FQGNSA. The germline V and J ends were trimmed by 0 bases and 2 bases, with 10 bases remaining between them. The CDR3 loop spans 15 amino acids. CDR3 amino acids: CASSLANSRNTEAFF. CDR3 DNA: TGTGCCAGCAGCTTAGCTAACAGCCGAAACACTGAAGCTTTCTTT.

The CDR3 DNA follows: TGCGCCAGCAGCTTGGTCCTAGCGGGAGGCGCCGGGGGGACCCAGTACTTC. It codes for CASSLVLAGGAGGTQYF. The chain links TRBV5-1 to TRBJ2-5; 11 bases map to TRBD2. Germline CDR1 reads SGHRS; CDR2 reads YFSETQ. Germline trimming cut 0 bases from V and 7 bases from J; bases unmatched to any gene: 11. This CDR3 is 17 amino acids long.

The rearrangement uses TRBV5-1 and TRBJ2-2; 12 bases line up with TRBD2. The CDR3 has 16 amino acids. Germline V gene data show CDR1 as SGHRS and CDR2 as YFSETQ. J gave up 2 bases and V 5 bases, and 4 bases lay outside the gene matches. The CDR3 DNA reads TGCGCCAGCAGACAACTAGCGGGGGGAAACACCGGGGAGCTGTTTTTT. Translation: CASRQLAGGNTGELFF.

CDR3 coding DNA: TGTGCTAGTGGTTTGGTAATCGTTAGCGGAGTATATGGAGCAGGGGAGCAGTTCTTC. Translation gives CASGLVIVSGVYGAGEQFF. The V call is TRBV12-5, the J call TRBJ2-1; TRBD2 might be the D (6 bases). V was cut by 0 bases and J by 10 bases, with 28 bases left in between. CDR3 length equals 19 residues. The V gene's germline CDR1 is LGHNT and CDR2 FRNRAP.

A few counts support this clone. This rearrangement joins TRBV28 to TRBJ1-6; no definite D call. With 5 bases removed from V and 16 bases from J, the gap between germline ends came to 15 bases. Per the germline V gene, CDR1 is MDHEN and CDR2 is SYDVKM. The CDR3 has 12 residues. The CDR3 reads CASSLDNFKLHF. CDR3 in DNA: TGTGCCAGCAGTCTTGACAACTTCAAACTCCACTTT.

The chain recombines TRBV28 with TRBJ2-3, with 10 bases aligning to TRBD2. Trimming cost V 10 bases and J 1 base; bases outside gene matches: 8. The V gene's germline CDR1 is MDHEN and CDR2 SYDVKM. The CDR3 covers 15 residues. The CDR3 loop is CATAGGGSGTDTQYF. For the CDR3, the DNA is TGTGCCACAGCGGGGGGGGGTTCGGGCACAGATACGCAGTATTTT.

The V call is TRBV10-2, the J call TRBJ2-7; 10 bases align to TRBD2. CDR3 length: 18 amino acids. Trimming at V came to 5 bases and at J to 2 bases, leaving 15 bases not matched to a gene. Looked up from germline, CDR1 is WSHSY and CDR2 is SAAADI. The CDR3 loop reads CASSYPSGSPLNPYEQYF. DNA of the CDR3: TGCGCCAGCAGTTACCCTAGCGGGAGTCCTCTTAATCCCTACGAGCAGTACTTC.

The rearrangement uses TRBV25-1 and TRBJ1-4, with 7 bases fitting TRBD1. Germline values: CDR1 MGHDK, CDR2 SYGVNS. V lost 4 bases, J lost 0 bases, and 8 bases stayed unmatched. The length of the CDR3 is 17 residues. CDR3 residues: CASSASTGLATNEKLFF. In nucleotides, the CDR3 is TGTGCCAGCAGTGCTTCGACAGGGCTTGCAACTAATGAAAAACTGTTTTTT.

CDR3 in DNA: TGTGCCAGCAGCCGCGGGGTTAGCGGGGGGCGATTCTTC. It yields the protein CASSRGVSGGRFF. The chain joins TRBV3-1 (or the pseudogene TRBV3-2) to TRBJ2-1; 10 nucleotides agree with TRBD2. With 4 bases clipped from V and 16 bases from J, the junction kept 10 bases outside the gene matches. The germline V gene encodes CDR1 LGHDT and CDR2 YNNKEL (reference sequence). CDR3 size: 13 residues.

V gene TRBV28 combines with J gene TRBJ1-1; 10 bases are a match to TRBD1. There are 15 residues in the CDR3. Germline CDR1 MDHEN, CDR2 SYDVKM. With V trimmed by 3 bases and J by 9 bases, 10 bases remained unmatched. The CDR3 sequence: CASSFTGTGDGKAFF. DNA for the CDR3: TGTGCCAGCAGTTTCACCGGGACAGGGGATGGCAAAGCTTTCTTT.

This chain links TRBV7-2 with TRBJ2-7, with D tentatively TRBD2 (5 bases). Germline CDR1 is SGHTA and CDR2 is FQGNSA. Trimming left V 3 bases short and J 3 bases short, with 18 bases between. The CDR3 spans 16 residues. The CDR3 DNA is TGTGCCAGCAGCTTCTCAGGTTTCCCCGGAGGCTACGAGCAGTACTTC. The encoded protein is CASSFSGFPGGYEQYF.

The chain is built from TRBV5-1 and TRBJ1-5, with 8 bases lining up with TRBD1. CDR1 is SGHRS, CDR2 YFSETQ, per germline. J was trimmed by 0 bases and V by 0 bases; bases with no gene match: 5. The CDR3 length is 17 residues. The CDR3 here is CASSLGVTGVSNQPQHF. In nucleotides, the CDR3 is TGCGCCAGCAGCTTGGGGGTGACAGGGGTTAGCAATCAGCCCCAGCATTTT.

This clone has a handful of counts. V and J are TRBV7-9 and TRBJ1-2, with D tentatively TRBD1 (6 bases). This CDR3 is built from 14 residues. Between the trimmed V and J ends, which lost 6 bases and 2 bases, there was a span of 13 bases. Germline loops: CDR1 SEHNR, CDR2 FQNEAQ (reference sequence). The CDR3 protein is CASSLEDRNYGYTF. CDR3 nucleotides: TGTGCCAGCAGTTTGGAGGACAGAAACTATGGCTACACCTTC. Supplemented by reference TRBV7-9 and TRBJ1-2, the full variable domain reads DTGVSQNPRHKITKRGQNVTFRCDPISEHNRLYWYRQTLGQGPEFLTYFQNEAQLEKSRLLSDRFSAERPKGSFSTLEIQRTEQGDSAMYLCASSLEDRNYGYTFGSGTRLTVV.

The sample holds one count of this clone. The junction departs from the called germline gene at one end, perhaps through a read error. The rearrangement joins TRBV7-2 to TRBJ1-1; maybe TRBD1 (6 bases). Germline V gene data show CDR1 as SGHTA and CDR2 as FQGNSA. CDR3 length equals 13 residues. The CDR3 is CASSINRDKEISF. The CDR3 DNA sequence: TGTGCCAGCAGCATAAACCGGGACAAGGAAATAAGCTTT.

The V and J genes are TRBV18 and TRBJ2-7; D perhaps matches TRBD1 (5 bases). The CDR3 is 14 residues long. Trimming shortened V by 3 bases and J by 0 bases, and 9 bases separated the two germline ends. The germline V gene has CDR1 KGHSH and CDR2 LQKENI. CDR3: CASSPSTVSYEQYF. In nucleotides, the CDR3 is TGTGCCAGCTCACCGTCGACAGTCTCCTACGAGCAGTACTTC. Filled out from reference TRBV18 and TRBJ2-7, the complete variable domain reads NAGVMQNPRHLVRRRGQEARLRCSPMKGHSHVYWYRQLPEEGLKFMVYLQKENIIDESGMPKERFSAEFPKEGPSILRIQQVVRGDSAAYFCASSPSTVSYEQYFGPGTRLTVT.